This TCR beta chain was retrieved from a study of blood T cells in healthy people across ages. Study-level findings and limits: Naive CD4+ cells and diversity were both higher in long-lived donors than in aged donors.

A second PCR of roughly 7 to 11 cycles used a sample-barcoded 5' primer and a J-beta primer mix. TCRdb re-called the 5' RACE reads through MiXCR, storing one row per CDR3 protein. The sample lists 2 million or so distinct CDR3 sequences; around 50% were seen once. The V end was cut by 0 bases, the J end by 0 bases, with 3 bases between. CDR3 size: 13 residues. Germline CDR1 is ENHRY and CDR2 is SYGVKD. This clonotype came up many times. Its antigen is undetermined. This chain joins TRBV10-3 and TRBJ2-7, with D unresolved. The specimen was blood. This clonotype was obtained from a woman aged 35 to 49 in good health. The CDR3 DNA follows: TGTGCCATCAGTGAGTCGGACTCCTACGAGCAGTACTTC. Encoded protein: CAISESDSYEQYF.